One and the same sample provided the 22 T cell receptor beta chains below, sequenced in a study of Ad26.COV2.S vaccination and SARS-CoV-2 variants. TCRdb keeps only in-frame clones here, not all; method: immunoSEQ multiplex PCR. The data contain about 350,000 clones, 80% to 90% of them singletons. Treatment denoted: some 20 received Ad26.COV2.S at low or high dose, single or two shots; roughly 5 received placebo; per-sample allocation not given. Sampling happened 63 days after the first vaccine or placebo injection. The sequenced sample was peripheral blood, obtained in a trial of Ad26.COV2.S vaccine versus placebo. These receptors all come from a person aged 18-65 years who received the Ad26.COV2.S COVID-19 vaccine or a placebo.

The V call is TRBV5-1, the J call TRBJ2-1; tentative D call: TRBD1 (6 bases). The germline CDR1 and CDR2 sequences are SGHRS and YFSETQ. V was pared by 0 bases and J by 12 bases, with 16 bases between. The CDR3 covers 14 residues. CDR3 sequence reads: CASSLVGRGRVQFF. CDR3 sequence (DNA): TGCGCCAGCAGCTTGGTTGGCAGGGGAAGAGTGCAGTTCTTC.

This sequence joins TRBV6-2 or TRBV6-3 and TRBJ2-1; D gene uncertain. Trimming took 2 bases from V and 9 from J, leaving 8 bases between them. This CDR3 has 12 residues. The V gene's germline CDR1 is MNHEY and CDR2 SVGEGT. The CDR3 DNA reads TGTGCCAGCAGTTACAACTGGGGTGAGCAGTTCTTC. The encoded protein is CASSYNWGEQFF.

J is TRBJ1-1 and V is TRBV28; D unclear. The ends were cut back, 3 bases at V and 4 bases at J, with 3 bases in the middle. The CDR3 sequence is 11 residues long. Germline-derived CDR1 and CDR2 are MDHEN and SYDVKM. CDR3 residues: CASSFLTEAFF. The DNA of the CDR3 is TGTGCCAGCAGTTTCCTCACTGAAGCTTTCTTT.

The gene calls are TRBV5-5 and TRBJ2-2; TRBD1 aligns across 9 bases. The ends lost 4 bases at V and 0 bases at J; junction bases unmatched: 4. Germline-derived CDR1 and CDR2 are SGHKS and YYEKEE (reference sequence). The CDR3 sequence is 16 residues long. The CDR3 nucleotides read TGTGCCAGCAGCAAGGGACAGGGCTCGAACACCGGGGAGCTGTTTTTT. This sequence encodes CASSKGQGSNTGELFF. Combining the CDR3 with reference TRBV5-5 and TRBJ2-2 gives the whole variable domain DAGVTQSPTHLIKTRGQQVTLRCSPISGHKSVSWYQQVLGQGPQFIFQYYEKEERGRGNFPDRFSARQFPNYSSELNVNALLLGDSALYLCASSKGQGSNTGELFFGEGSRLTVL.

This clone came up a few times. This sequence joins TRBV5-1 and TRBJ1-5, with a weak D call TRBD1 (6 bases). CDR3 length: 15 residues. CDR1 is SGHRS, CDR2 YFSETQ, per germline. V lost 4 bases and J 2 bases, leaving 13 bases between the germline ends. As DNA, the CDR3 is TGCGCCAGCAGCCTACAGGGTTCAGGCAATCAGCCCCAGCATTTT. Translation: CASSLQGSGNQPQHF.

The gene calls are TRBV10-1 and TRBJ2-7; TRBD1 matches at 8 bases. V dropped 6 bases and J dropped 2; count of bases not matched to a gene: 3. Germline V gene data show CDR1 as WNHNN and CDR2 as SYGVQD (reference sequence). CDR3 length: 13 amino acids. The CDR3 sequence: CASSKDRAYEQYF. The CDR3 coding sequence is TGCGCCAGCAGCAAGGACAGGGCCTACGAGCAGTACTTC.

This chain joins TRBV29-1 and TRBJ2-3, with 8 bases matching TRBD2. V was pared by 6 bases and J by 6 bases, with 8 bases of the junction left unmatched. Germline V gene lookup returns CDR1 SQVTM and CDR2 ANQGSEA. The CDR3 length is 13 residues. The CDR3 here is CSVAGTSFDTQYF. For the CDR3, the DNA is TGCAGCGTAGCCGGGACTAGTTTTGATACGCAGTATTTT.

The CDR3 DNA follows: TGTGCCAGCAGCCAAGGGGCGCCAACTTTAACTAATCAGCCCCAGCATTTT. Translated: CASSQGAPTLTNQPQHF. The chain recombines TRBV3-1 (or the pseudogene TRBV3-2) with TRBJ1-5; D unresolved. V was trimmed by 1 base and J by 4 bases, leaving 17 bases between them. Germline CDR1 and CDR2: LGHDT and YNNKEL (reference sequence). CDR3 size: 17 residues.

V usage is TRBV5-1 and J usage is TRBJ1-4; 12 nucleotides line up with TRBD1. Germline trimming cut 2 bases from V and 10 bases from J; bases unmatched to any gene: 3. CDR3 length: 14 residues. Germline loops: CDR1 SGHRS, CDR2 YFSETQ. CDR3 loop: CASSLGTGGGKLFF. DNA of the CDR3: TGCGCCAGCAGCTTAGGGACAGGGGGCGGAAAACTGTTTTTT. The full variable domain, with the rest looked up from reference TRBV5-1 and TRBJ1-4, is KAGVTQTPRYLIKTRGQQVTLSCSPISGHRSVSWYQQTPGQGLQFLFEYFSETQRNKGNFPGRFSGRQFSNSRSEMNVSTLELGDSALYLCASSLGTGGGKLFFGSGTQLSVL.

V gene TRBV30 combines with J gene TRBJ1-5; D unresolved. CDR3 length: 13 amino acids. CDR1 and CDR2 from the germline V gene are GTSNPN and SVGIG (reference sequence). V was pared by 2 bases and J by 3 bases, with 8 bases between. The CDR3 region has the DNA TGTGCCTGGAGTCGACGGTACAATCAGCCCCAGCATTTT. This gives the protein CAWSRRYNQPQHF.

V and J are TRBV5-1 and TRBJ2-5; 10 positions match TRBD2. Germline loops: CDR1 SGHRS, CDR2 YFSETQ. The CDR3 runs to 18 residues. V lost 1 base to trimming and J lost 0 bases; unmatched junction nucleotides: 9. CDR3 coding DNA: TGCGCCAGCAGCTTGAACCCTAGCGGGAGAGGGGACCAAGAGACCCAGTACTTC. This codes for CASSLNPSGRGDQETQYF.

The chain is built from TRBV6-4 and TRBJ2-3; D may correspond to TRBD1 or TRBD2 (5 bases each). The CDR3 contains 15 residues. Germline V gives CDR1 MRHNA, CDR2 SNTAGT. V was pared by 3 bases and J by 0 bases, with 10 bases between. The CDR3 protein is CASSEGVTSTDTQYF. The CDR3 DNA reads TGTGCCAGCAGTGAGGGGGTTACTAGCACAGATACGCAGTATTTT.

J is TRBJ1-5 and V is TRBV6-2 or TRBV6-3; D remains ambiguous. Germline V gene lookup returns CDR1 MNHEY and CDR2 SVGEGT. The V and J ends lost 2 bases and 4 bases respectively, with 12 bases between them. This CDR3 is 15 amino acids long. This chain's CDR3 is CASSYEVGWNQPQHF. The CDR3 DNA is TGTGCCAGCAGTTACGAGGTGGGTTGGAATCAGCCCCAGCATTTT.

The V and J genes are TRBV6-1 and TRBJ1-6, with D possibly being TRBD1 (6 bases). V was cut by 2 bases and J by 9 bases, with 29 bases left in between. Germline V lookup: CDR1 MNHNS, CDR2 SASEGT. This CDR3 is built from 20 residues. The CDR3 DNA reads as TGTGCCAGCAGTGAAAAGGTAACAGGGAATCTCCTTGGGCCGACTTCACCCCTCCACTTT. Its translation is CASSEKVTGNLLGPTSPLHF.

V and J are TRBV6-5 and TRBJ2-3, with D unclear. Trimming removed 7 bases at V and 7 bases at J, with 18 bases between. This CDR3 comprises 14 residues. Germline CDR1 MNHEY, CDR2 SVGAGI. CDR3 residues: CASMTDKARYTQYF. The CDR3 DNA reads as TGTGCCAGCATGACTGACAAGGCTAGGTATACGCAGTATTTT.

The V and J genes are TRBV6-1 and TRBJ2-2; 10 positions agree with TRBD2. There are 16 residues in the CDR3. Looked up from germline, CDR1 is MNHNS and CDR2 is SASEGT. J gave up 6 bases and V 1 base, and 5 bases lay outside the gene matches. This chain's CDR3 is CASSEGASGRPGELFF. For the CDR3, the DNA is TGTGCCAGCAGTGAAGGGGCTAGCGGGAGACCCGGGGAGCTGTTTTTT.

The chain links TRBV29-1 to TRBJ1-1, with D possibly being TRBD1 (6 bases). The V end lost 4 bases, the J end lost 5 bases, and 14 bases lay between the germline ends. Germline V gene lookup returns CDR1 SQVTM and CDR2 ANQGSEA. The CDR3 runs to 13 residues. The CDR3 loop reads CSVAIGGGTEAFF. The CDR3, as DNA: TGCAGCGTTGCAATTGGAGGGGGTACTGAAGCTTTCTTT.

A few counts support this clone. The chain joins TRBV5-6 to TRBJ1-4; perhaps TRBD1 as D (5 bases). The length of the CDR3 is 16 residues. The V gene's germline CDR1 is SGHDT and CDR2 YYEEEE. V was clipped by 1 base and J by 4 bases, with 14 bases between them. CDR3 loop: CASSLFPGTNNEKLFF. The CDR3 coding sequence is TGTGCCAGCAGCTTGTTTCCCGGGACCAATAATGAAAAACTGTTTTTT.

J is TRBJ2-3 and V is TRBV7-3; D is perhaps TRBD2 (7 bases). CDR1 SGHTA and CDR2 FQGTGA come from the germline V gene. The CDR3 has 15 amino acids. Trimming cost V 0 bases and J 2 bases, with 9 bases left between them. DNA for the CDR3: TGTGCCAGCAGCTTAACGGCGGGGGCCACAGATACGCAGTATTTT. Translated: CASSLTAGATDTQYF.

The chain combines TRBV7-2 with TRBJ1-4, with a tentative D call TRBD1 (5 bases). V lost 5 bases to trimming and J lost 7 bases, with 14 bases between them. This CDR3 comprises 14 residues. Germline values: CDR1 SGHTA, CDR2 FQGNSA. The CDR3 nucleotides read TGTGCCAGCAGCCCTATGAGGGGCGGTGAAAAACTGTTTTTT. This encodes CASSPMRGGEKLFF.

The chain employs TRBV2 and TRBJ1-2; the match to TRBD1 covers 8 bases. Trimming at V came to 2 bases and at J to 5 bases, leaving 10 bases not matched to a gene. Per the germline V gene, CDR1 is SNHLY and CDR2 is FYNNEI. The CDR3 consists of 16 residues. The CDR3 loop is CASSELVGQGTYGYTF. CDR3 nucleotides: TGTGCCAGCAGTGAACTCGTAGGACAGGGCACTTATGGCTACACCTTC.

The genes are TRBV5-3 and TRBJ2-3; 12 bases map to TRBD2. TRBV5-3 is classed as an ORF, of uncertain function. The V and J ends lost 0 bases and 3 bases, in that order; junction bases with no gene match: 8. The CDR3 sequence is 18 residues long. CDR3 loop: CARSLGLAGGFYTDTQYF. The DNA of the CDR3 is TGTGCCAGAAGCTTGGGGCTAGCGGGGGGGTTTTATACAGATACGCAGTATTTT.